This T cell receptor beta chain emerged from a study of T cell responses to AZD1222 COVID-19 vaccine. A word on this clone: Its antigen is not identified.

This CDR3 has 13 residues. The germline V and J ends were trimmed by 5 bases and 6 bases, with 10 bases remaining between them. CDR1 and CDR2 from the germline V gene are KGHSH and LQKENI. Findings and caveats of the study: Spike-specific TCR breadth and depth rose after two AZD1222 doses. The study sampled repertoires only after the peak T cell response. Females outnumbered males among donors, who were mostly white British; clonal diversity was possibly underestimated.

This table comes from immunoSEQ multiplex PCR, and its TCRdb copy is limited to in-frame clones, with some not included. In the table there are about 150,000 clones, about 81% of which are singletons. This receptor was identified in an adult in good health. The chain employs TRBV18 and TRBJ1-4; D is unresolved. Sequenced here: peripheral blood, sampled on day 0 of MenACWY control vaccination. CDR3 sequence (DNA): TGTGCCAGCTCAAAACGCGAGGATGAAAAACTGTTTTTT. Translating gives CASSKREDEKLFF.